This T cell receptor (beta chain) was sequenced for a study of T-cell memory formation after mild COVID-19. This clonotype was observed a handful of times. The V and J ends lost 4 bases and 4 bases respectively, with 17 bases between them. This CDR3 has 15 residues. Germline values: CDR1 SGHDT, CDR2 YYEEEE. TCR alpha and TCR beta cDNA libraries carrying sample barcodes and UMIs came from 5'RACE with constant-segment primers. TCRdb reprocessed the 5' RACE reads with MiXCR, giving one entry per CDR3 protein. In the table there are over 120,000 distinct CDR3 sequences, 19% of which are singletons. The rearrangement joins TRBV5-6 to TRBJ1-1, with D maybe TRBD1 (5 bases). The sequence came from an adult woman who had mild COVID-19 (a few samples of this study predate the infection). Cell type and time point are not known. Material: PBMCs or a T cell subset sorted from them (not recorded which). The CDR3: CASSGGLGLGTEAFF. The CDR3 DNA reads TGTGCCAGCAGCGGAGGTCTGGGGCTTGGCACTGAAGCTTTCTTT.